A selection of T cell receptor beta chains follows, all from one sample in a study of blood T cell repertoires in COVID-19. Only in-frame clones appear in the TCRdb table, and some are missing; sequencing was by immunoSEQ multiplex PCR. This table has 120,000 to 150,000 clones, roughly 79% appearing once. Source material: peripheral blood. These receptors were obtained from a human donor with acute or convalescent COVID-19. The donor label of this sample is uncertain. Both conserved end residues are part of each CDR3. D genes are given only for firm matches. A row's size may be missing; if present it is once, few, many or a size class.

14 - TRBJ1-2 TRBV7-9 - CASSSLQGFDGYTF TGTGCCAGCAGCTCACTCCAGGGGTTCGATGGCTACACCTTC
17 few TRBJ1-2 TRBV4-1 - CASSQESAPALNYGYTF TGCGCCAGCAGCCAAGAAAGCGCGCCAGCTCTTAACTATGGCTACACCTTC
20 - TRBJ2-3 TRBV4-1 TRBD2 CASSQRQRLAGATITDTQYF TGCGCCAGCAGCCAAAGACAGAGACTAGCGGGGGCCACTATCACAGATACGCAGTATTTT
14 - TRBJ2-3 TRBV10-3 - CAIRGPQGRDTQYF TGTGCCATCAGGGGCCCTCAAGGGAGGGATACGCAGTATTTT
12 - TRBJ1-4 TRBV6-5 TRBD1 CASMIPGQLLFF TGTGCCAGCATGATACCGGGACAGTTACTGTTTTTT
14 - TRBJ2-5 TRBV19 - CASSHRVDQETQYF TGTGCCAGTAGCCACCGAGTAGATCAAGAGACCCAGTACTTC
15 - TRBJ1-1 TRBV18 - CASSPPFTAYTEAFF TGTGCCAGCTCACCACCGTTTACAGCTTACACTGAAGCTTTCTTT
17 - TRBJ2-2 TRBV5-4 TRBD2 CASSLAGRGVNTGELFF TGTGCCAGCAGCTTAGCGGGGAGGGGAGTGAACACCGGGGAGCTGTTTTTT
14 - TRBJ2-7 TRBV9 TRBD1 CASSGPRQGAEQYF TGTGCCAGCAGCGGTCCAAGACAGGGTGCCGAGCAGTACTTC
14 - TRBJ1-1 TRBV6-5 - CASSSRDTYTEAFF TGTGCCAGCAGTTCCCGCGACACCTACACTGAAGCTTTCTTT